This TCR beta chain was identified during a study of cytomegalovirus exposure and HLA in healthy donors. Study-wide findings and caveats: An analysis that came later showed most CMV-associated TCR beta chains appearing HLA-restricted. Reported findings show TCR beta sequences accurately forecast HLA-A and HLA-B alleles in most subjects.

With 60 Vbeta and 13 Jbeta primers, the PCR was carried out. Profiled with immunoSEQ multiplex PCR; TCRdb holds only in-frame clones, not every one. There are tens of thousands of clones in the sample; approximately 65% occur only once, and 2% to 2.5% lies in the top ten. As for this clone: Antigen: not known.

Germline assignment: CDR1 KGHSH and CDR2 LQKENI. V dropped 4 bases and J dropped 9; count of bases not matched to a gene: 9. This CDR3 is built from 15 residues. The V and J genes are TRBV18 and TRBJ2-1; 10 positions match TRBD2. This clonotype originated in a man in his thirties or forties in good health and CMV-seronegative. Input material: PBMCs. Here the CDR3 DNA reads TGTGCCAGCTCACAACTAGCGGGGATGCTGGGTGAGCAGTTCTTC. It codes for CASSQLAGMLGEQFF.